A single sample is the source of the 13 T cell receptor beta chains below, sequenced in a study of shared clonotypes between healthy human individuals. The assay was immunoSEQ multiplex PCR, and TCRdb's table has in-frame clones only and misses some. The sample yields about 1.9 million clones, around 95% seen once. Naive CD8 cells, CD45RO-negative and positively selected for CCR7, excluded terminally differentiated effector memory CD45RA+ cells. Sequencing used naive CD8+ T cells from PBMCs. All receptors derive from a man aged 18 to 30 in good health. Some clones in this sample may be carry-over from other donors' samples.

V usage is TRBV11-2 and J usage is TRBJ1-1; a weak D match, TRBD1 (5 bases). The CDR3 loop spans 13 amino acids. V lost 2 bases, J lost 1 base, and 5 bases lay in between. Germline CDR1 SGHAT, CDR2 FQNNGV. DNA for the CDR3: TGTGCCAGCAGCTTAACAGGGAACACTGAAGCTTTCTTT. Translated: CASSLTGNTEAFF.

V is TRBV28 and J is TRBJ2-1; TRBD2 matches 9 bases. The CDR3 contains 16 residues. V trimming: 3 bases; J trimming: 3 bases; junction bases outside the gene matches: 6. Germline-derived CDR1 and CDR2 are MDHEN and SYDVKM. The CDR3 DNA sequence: TGTGCCAGCAGTTTTGTCCTAGCGGGAAACTACAATGAGCAGTTCTTC. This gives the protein CASSFVLAGNYNEQFF.

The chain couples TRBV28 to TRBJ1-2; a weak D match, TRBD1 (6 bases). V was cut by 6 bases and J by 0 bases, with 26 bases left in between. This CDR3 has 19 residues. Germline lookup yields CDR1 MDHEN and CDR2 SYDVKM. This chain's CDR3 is CASSLLRGDTYPTNYGYTF. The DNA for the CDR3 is TGTGCCAGCAGCCTTCTAAGAGGGGACACCTACCCTACTAACTATGGCTACACCTTC.

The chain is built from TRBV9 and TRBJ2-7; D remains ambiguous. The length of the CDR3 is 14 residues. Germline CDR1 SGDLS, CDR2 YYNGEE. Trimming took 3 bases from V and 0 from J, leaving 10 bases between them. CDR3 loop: CASSELLHSYEQYF. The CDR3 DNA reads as TGTGCCAGCAGCGAATTACTACACTCCTACGAGCAGTACTTC.

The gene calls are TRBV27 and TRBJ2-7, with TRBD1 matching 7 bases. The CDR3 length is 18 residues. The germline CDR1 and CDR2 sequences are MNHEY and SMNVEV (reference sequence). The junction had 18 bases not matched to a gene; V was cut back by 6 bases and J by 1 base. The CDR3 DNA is TGTGCCAGCAGCCGAGCCCCCGTGACAGGGCCGGCTTCCTACGAGCAGTACTTC. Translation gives CASSRAPVTGPASYEQYF.

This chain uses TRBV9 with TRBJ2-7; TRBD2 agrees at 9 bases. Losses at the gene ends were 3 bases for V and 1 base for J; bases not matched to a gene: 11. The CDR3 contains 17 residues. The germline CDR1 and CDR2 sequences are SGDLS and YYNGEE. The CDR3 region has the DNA TGTGCCAGCAGCGAACGCCCACTAGCGGGCCCTTCCTACGAGCAGTACTTC. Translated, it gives CASSERPLAGPSYEQYF. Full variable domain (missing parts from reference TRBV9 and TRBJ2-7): DSGVTQTPKHLITATGQRVTLRCSPRSGDLSVYWYQQSLDQGLQFLIQYYNGEERAKGNILERFSAQQFPDLHSELNLSSLELGDSALYFCASSERPLAGPSYEQYFGPGTRLTVT.

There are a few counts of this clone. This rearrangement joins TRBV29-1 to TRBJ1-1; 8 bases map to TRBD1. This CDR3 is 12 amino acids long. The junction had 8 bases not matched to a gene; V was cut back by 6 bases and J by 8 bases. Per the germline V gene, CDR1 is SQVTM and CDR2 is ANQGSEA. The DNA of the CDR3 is TGCAGCGTGACAGGGGCAAGGGGAGAAGCTTTCTTT. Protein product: CSVTGARGEAFF.

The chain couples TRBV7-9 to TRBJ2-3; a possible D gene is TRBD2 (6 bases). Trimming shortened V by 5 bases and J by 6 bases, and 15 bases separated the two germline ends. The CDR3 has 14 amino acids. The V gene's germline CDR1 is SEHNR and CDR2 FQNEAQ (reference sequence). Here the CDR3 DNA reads TGTGCCAGCAGCCTGGAGCGGGCCCTCGATACGCAGTATTTT. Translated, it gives CASSLERALDTQYF.

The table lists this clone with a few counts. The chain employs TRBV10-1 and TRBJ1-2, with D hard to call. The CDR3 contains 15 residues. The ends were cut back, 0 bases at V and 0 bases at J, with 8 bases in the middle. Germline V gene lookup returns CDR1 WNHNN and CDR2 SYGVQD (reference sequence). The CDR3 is CASSESLSPNYGYTF. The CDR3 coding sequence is TGCGCCAGCAGTGAGTCGCTCTCCCCTAACTATGGCTACACCTTC.

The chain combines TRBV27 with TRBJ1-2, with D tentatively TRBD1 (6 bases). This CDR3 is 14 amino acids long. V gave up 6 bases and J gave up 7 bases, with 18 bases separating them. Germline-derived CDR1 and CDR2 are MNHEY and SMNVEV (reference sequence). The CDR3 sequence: CASRPLGGLIGYTF. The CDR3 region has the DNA TGTGCCAGCAGGCCGTTGGGGGGGCTTATTGGCTACACCTTC.

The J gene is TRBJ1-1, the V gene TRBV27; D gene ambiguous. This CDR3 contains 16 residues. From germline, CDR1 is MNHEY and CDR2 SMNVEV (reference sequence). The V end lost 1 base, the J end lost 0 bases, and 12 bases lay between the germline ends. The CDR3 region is CASSLFMINMNTEAFF. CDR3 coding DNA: TGTGCCAGCAGTTTATTTATGATTAACATGAACACTGAAGCTTTCTTT.

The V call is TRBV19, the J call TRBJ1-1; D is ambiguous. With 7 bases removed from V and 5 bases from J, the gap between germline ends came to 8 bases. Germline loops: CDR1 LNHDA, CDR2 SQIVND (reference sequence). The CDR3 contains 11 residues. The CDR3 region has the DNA TGTGCCAGTATTTGGTTTACTGAAGCTTTCTTT. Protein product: CASIWFTEAFF.

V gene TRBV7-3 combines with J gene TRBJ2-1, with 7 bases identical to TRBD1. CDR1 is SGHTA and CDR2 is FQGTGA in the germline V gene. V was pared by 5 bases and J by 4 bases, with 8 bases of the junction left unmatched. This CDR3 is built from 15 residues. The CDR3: CASSRETGIYNEQFF. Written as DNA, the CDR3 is TGTGCCAGCAGCCGAGAGACAGGGATTTACAATGAGCAGTTCTTC.